Below, 20 T cell receptor beta chains from the same sample are listed, as sequenced in a study of T cells in Graves' hyperthyroidism and ophthalmopathy. There were TCR beta CDR3 regions amplified from RNA transcripts. In the first-round RT-PCR of the TCR CDR3, the HTBI primer set was used. TCRdb fed the multiplex PCR reads into MiXCR, producing one record per CDR3 protein. The sample lists under 400,000 distinct CDR3 sequences; around a fifth were seen once. The source material was blood. The receptors derive from a woman between 50 and 59 years old with Graves' hyperthyroidism.

This clonotype has at least ten counts. J is TRBJ1-2 and V is TRBV19; D may be TRBD1 (5 bases). The ends were cut back, 2 bases at V and 4 bases at J, with 8 bases in the middle. CDR1 and CDR2 (germline): LNHDA, SQIVND (reference sequence). CDR3 size: 13 residues. The CDR3 protein is CASSITGRYGYTF. Here the CDR3 DNA reads TGTGCCAGTAGTATAACAGGACGCTATGGCTACACCTTC.

In this sample, this clonotype turned up many times. The rearrangement links TRBV15 to TRBJ2-7; D is unresolved. V was shortened by 0 bases and J by 6 bases, with 9 bases between the two germline ends. CDR3 length: 13 residues. Germline values: CDR1 LNHNV, CDR2 YYDKDF (reference sequence). CDR3 sequence: CATSRDIALEQYF. The CDR3 region has the DNA TGTGCCACCAGCAGAGATATAGCTCTCGAGCAGTACTTC. Looking up the rest from reference TRBV15 and TRBJ2-7 gives the full variable domain: DAMVIQNPRYQVTQFGKPVTLSCSQTLNHNVMYWYQQKSSQAPKLLFHYYDKDFNNEADTPDNFQSRRPNTSFCFLDIRSPGLGDTAMYLCATSRDIALEQYFGPGTRLTVT.

V gene TRBV5-1 combines with J gene TRBJ1-5; a weak D match, TRBD1 (5 bases). Trimming took 5 bases from V and 4 from J, leaving 13 bases between them. This CDR3 comprises 14 residues. The germline V gene has CDR1 SGHRS and CDR2 YFSETQ. CDR3: CASRKDTENQPQHF. Here the CDR3 DNA reads TGCGCCAGCAGAAAGGACACCGAGAATCAGCCCCAGCATTTT.

In this sample, this clonotype turned up a few times. This chain joins TRBV15 and TRBJ2-7; a weak D match, TRBD2 (5 bases). The V and J ends lost 0 bases and 6 bases respectively, with 9 bases between them. CDR1 is LNHNV and CDR2 is YYDKDF in the germline V gene (reference sequence). The CDR3 length is 13 residues. CDR3 sequence: CATSRDLDSEQYF. In DNA form, the CDR3 reads TGTGCCACCAGCAGAGATTTGGACTCCGAGCAGTACTTC. Using reference TRBV15 and TRBJ2-7 for the parts outside the CDR3, the full variable domain is DAMVIQNPRYQVTQFGKPVTLSCSQTLNHNVMYWYQQKSSQAPKLLFHYYDKDFNNEADTPDNFQSRRPNTSFCFLDIRSPGLGDTAMYLCATSRDLDSEQYFGPGTRLTVT.

This clonotype was seen at least ten times. The chain employs TRBV12-3 or TRBV12-4 and TRBJ1-1; D gene ambiguous. V lost 3 bases to trimming and J lost 2 bases, with 4 bases between them. This CDR3 spans 12 amino acids. CDR3 in DNA: TGTGCCAGCAGTTTCATTAACACTGAAGCTTTCTTT. It yields the protein CASSFINTEAFF.

In its sample, this clonotype was seen a few times. V usage is TRBV2 and J usage is TRBJ1-1, with D unclear. The germline V gene encodes CDR1 SNHLY and CDR2 FYNNEI. Trimming pared 6 bases from V and 0 bases from J, leaving 14 bases between. The CDR3 totals 15 residues. CDR3 sequence reads: CASRSQFFLNTEAFF. The CDR3 DNA reads as TGTGCCAGCAGATCCCAGTTTTTCCTGAACACTGAAGCTTTCTTT.

The chain is built from TRBV20-1 and TRBJ2-1; no reliable D call. V lost 5 bases and J lost 7, with 15 bases in between. This CDR3 spans 13 amino acids. Germline assignment: CDR1 DFQATT and CDR2 SNEGSKA (reference sequence). The CDR3 coding sequence is TGCAGTGCTCAGCCGTCCGGCTGGAATGAGCAGTTCTTC. Its translation: CSAQPSGWNEQFF.

At least ten counts were recorded for this clonotype. CDR3 bases: TGTGCCAGCAGTTTAGGGCTGGCGGGGGCCATCCACTCCTCTGGGGCCAACGTCCTGACTTTC. Its translation is CASSLGLAGAIHSSGANVLTF. V is TRBV12-3 or TRBV12-4 and J is TRBJ2-6; TRBD2 is a possible D gene (7 bases). Deletions cut 1 base from V and 0 bases from J, with 22 bases between. The length of the CDR3 is 21 residues.

This clonotype was counted ten times or more. The CDR3 bases are TGTGCCAGCAGTTTAGTCGTTACTAGCCACACCGGGGAGCTGTTTTTT. It specifies CASSLVVTSHTGELFF. This chain links TRBV12-3 or TRBV12-4 with TRBJ2-2, with TRBD2 as a possible D gene (6 bases). The V end was cut by 1 base, the J end by 3 bases, with 12 bases between. CDR3 size: 16 residues.

Details on this clonotype: A much larger clone is a single base away; this may be a read error. The rearrangement uses TRBV5-4 and TRBJ2-3; no clear D. V gave up 7 bases and J gave up 6 bases, with 3 bases separating them. The length of the CDR3 is 9 residues. Germline CDR1 and CDR2: SGHNT and YYREEE (reference sequence). The CDR3 DNA is TGTGCCAGCCGGGATACGCAGTATTTT. This translates into CASRDTQYF. Full variable domain (outside the CDR3, taken from reference TRBV5-4 and TRBJ2-3): ETGVTQSPTHLIKTRGQQVTLRCSSQSGHNTVSWYQQALGQGPQFIFQYYREEENGRGNFPPRFSGLQFPNYSSELNVNALELDDSALYLCASRDTQYFGPGTRLTVL.

There are many counts of this clonotype. The chain employs TRBV3-1 and TRBJ1-3, with D perhaps TRBD1 (5 bases). The V and J ends lost 3 bases and 0 bases respectively, with 9 bases between them. The CDR3 covers 15 residues. Germline CDR1 LGHDT, CDR2 YNNKEL (reference sequence). Here the CDR3 reads CASSHTGNSGNTIYF. The CDR3, as DNA: TGTGCCAGCAGCCATACAGGAAACTCTGGAAACACCATATATTTT.

The sample holds many counts of this clonotype. The genes are TRBV5-1 and TRBJ2-2, with a weak D call TRBD1 (5 bases). The CDR3 sequence is 15 residues long. The germline CDR1 and CDR2 sequences are SGHRS and YFSETQ. V lost 4 bases to trimming and J lost 5 bases, with 15 bases between them. CDR3 DNA sequence: TGCGCCAGCAGCATGACCGGGTCAGGGACCGGGGAGCTGTTTTTT. The encoded protein is CASSMTGSGTGELFF.

Only a few counts were recorded for this clonotype. The V gene is TRBV9, the J gene TRBJ2-1; D is undetermined. Trimming shortened V by 4 bases and J by 9 bases, and 17 bases separated the two germline ends. The CDR3 runs to 14 residues. CDR1 is SGDLS and CDR2 is YYNGEE in the germline V gene. Here the CDR3 reads CASSPRTLVGEQFF. In DNA, the CDR3 is TGTGCCAGCAGCCCCCGTACGCTAGTCGGTGAGCAGTTCTTC.

This clonotype appeared many times. The chain is built from TRBV5-1 and TRBJ1-1; D gene uncertain. V was pared by 5 bases and J by 7 bases, with 9 bases between. The CDR3 has 11 residues. Germline V gives CDR1 SGHRS, CDR2 YFSETQ. The CDR3 protein is CASRTDLEAFF. CDR3 bases: TGCGCCAGCAGAACAGACCTTGAAGCTTTCTTT.

This clonotype was detected only a few times. The chain recombines TRBV7-8 with TRBJ2-3; 16 nucleotides match TRBD2. V trimming: 4 bases; J trimming: 4 bases; junction bases outside the gene matches: 2. This CDR3 comprises 16 residues. Germline V gene lookup returns CDR1 SGHVS and CDR2 FQNEAQ. CDR3 region: CASSSGLAGGPDTQYF. As DNA, the CDR3 is TGTGCCAGCAGCTCGGGACTAGCGGGGGGGCCAGATACGCAGTATTTT.

This clonotype occurred many times. The V and J genes are TRBV5-1 and TRBJ2-5, with TRBD1 matching 7 bases. The V segment lost 6 bases and the J segment 1 base; nucleotides outside the gene matches: 6. Germline-derived CDR1 and CDR2 are SGHRS and YFSETQ. This CDR3 comprises 14 residues. CDR3 in amino acids: CASTPGGIQETQYF. As DNA, the CDR3 is TGCGCCAGCACCCCAGGGGGTATCCAAGAGACCCAGTACTTC.

This clonotype appeared many times. This chain uses TRBV19 with TRBJ2-6; D gene uncertain. V was clipped by 2 bases and J by 0 bases, with 5 bases between them. CDR3 length: 15 residues. Germline V gives CDR1 LNHDA, CDR2 SQIVND (reference sequence). CDR3 DNA sequence: TGTGCCAGTAGTATAACCCACTCTGGGGCCAACGTCCTGACTTTC. Its protein is CASSITHSGANVLTF.

A few counts support this clonotype. The CDR3 DNA follows: TGTGCCAGCAGCCAACGGCAGGGCCCAATCATCAATGAGCAGTTCTTC. Its protein is CASSQRQGPIINEQFF. The chain recombines TRBV6-1 with TRBJ2-1; D is possibly TRBD1 (5 bases). CDR1 MNHNS and CDR2 SASEGT come from the germline V gene. Trimming left V 6 bases short and J 6 bases short, with 21 bases between. The CDR3 runs 16 residues.

This clonotype was counted between two and nine times. The J gene is TRBJ1-6, the V gene TRBV28; a possible D gene is TRBD1 (6 bases). The CDR3 contains 14 residues. Germline V gene sequence: CDR1 MDHEN, CDR2 SYDVKM. The V and J ends lost 5 bases and 14 bases respectively, with 19 bases between them. CDR3 protein: CASSKNREFYTLHF. In DNA, the CDR3 is TGTGCCAGCAGTAAGAACAGGGAGTTTTACACCCTCCACTTT.

The V gene is TRBV4-1, the J gene TRBJ2-5; 12 nucleotides align to TRBD2. Germline loops: CDR1 MGHRA, CDR2 YSYEKL. V was pared by 8 bases and J by 1 base, with 8 bases of the junction left unmatched. This CDR3 is 16 amino acids long. As DNA, the CDR3 is TGCGCCAGCCGAAGGTTGGGACTAGCGGGCCAAGAGACCCAGTACTTC. Protein: CASRRLGLAGQETQYF.